This passage covers 32 T cell receptor beta chains from one sample sequenced in a study of cytomegalovirus exposure and HLA in healthy donors. Both 60 Vbeta primers and 13 Jbeta primers went into the PCR. This table comes from immunoSEQ multiplex PCR, and its TCRdb copy is limited to in-frame clones, with some not included. The repertoire consists of under 200,000 clones, with over 70% occurring once and the leading ten covering about 1.4%. The material sequenced was PBMCs. Receptors were obtained from a young woman in good health and CMV-seronegative.

The rearrangement links TRBV2 to TRBJ1-6, with D hard to call. The CDR3 loop spans 12 amino acids. The germline CDR1 and CDR2 sequences are SNHLY and FYNNEI. The V and J ends lost 11 bases and 6 bases respectively, with 11 bases between them. CDR3 region: CAFGQANSPLHF. The CDR3 DNA reads as TGTGCCTTTGGGCAGGCTAATTCACCCCTCCACTTT.

V gene TRBV5-4 combines with J gene TRBJ2-7, with 12 positions matching TRBD1. Germline assignment: CDR1 SGHNT and CDR2 YYREEE (reference sequence). CDR3 length: 15 amino acids. Losses at the gene ends were 4 bases for V and 4 bases for J; bases not matched to a gene: 6. The DNA of the CDR3 is TGTGCCAGCAGCCAGCCGGGACAGGGGGCATACGAGCAGTACTTC. Translated: CASSQPGQGAYEQYF.

The V call is TRBV9, the J call TRBJ1-1, with a possible D match to TRBD1 (6 bases). The germline V and J ends were trimmed by 4 bases and 4 bases, with 14 bases remaining between them. CDR3 length: 14 amino acids. Germline V gene data show CDR1 as SGDLS and CDR2 as YYNGEE. CDR3 protein: CASSSSGDGTEAFF. The CDR3, as DNA: TGTGCCAGCAGCTCGTCAGGGGACGGCACTGAAGCTTTCTTT.

V is TRBV7-2 and J is TRBJ2-5; 11 nucleotides align to TRBD1. Germline V gives CDR1 SGHTA, CDR2 FQGNSA. With 3 bases clipped from V and 4 bases from J, the junction kept 4 bases outside the gene matches. This CDR3 has 15 amino acids. The DNA for the CDR3 is TGTGCCAGCAGCTTGGGACAGGGGGATCTAGAGACCCAGTACTTC. It specifies CASSLGQGDLETQYF. The whole variable domain, filled in from reference TRBV7-2 and TRBJ2-5, reads GAGVSQSPSNKVTEKGKDVELRCDPISGHTALYWYRQSLGQGLEFLIYFQGNSAPDKSGLPSDRFSAERTGGSVSTLTIQRTQQEDSAVYLCASSLGQGDLETQYFGPGTRLLVL.

The J gene is TRBJ2-2, the V gene TRBV7-7; 14 positions agree with TRBD2. After removal of 5 bases from V and 4 bases from J, the junction contained 12 bases not matched to a gene. The V gene's germline CDR1 is SSHAT and CDR2 FNYEAQ (reference sequence). This CDR3 has 19 residues. CDR3 region: CASSRQTSGGVGGTGELFF. The CDR3 DNA reads TGTGCCAGCAGCCGCCAGACTAGCGGGGGGGTCGGTGGCACCGGGGAGCTGTTTTTT.

V is TRBV7-8 and J is TRBJ2-5, with 8 bases lining up with TRBD1. The DNA end is a closer match to TRBJ2-7, so the J assignment may be wrong. The CDR3 is made up of 16 amino acids. Germline-derived CDR1 and CDR2 are SGHVS and FQNEAQ. In DNA form, the CDR3 reads TGTGCCAGCAGCTGGGACCGGACAGGGACTGCCTACGAGCAGTACTTC. Protein sequence: CASSWDRTGTAYEQYF.

J is TRBJ1-2 and V is TRBV6-5, with D perhaps matching TRBD1 (5 bases). CDR3 size: 13 residues. Between the trimmed V and J ends, which lost 4 bases and 2 bases, there was a span of 8 bases. In germline, CDR1 is MNHEY, CDR2 SVGAGI. CDR3 nucleotides: TGTGCCAGCAGTTTAGGGGTAAACTATGGCTACACCTTC. This encodes CASSLGVNYGYTF.

V gene TRBV7-9 combines with J gene TRBJ1-2; TRBD1 aligns across 10 bases. With 4 bases clipped from V and 8 bases from J, the junction kept 7 bases outside the gene matches. The CDR3 contains 14 residues. CDR1 is SEHNR, CDR2 FQNEAQ, per germline (reference sequence). In DNA form, the CDR3 reads TGTGCCAGCAGCTCGGGACAGGGGTTCTCCGGCTACACCTTC. Translating it yields CASSSGQGFSGYTF. The full variable domain, rest sourced from reference TRBV7-9 and TRBJ1-2, is DTGVSQNPRHKITKRGQNVTFRCDPISEHNRLYWYRQTLGQGPEFLTYFQNEAQLEKSRLLSDRFSAERPKGSFSTLEIQRTEQGDSAMYLCASSSGQGFSGYTFGSGTRLTVV.

This chain uses TRBV5-4 with TRBJ2-5; D is unresolved. Germline V lookup: CDR1 SGHNT, CDR2 YYREEE (reference sequence). The CDR3 consists of 13 residues. V gave up 0 bases and J gave up 2 bases, with 5 bases separating them. The CDR3 reads CASSLAPQETQYF. In DNA, the CDR3 is TGTGCCAGCAGCTTGGCCCCACAAGAGACCCAGTACTTC.

This clone was detected only once. CDR3 nucleotide sequence: TGTGCCAGCAGTTTGACAGGGGTAGGAACTGAAGCTTTCTTT. It is translated as CASSLTGVGTEAFF. V usage is TRBV27 and J usage is TRBJ1-1; TRBD1 aligns across 8 bases. Germline V gene lookup returns CDR1 MNHEY and CDR2 SMNVEV (reference sequence). J gave up 5 bases and V 3 bases, and 5 bases lay outside the gene matches. CDR3 length: 14 residues.

The chain joins TRBV7-2 to TRBJ2-5; a possible D gene is TRBD1 (5 bases). Trimming pared 6 bases from V and 4 bases from J, leaving 18 bases between. The CDR3 loop spans 15 amino acids. From germline, CDR1 is SGHTA and CDR2 FQGNSA. CDR3 protein: CASSYNKGSGETQYF. In DNA, the CDR3 is TGTGCCAGCAGTTATAACAAGGGGTCTGGAGAGACCCAGTACTTC.

The genes are TRBV5-1 and TRBJ2-3; the D is unclear. The CDR3 length is 14 residues. With 0 bases removed from V and 5 bases from J, the gap between germline ends came to 10 bases. Germline V lookup: CDR1 SGHRS, CDR2 YFSETQ. CDR3 sequence reads: CASSLVPNGDTQYF. CDR3 DNA sequence: TGCGCCAGCAGCTTGGTCCCGAACGGAGATACGCAGTATTTT.

The chain carries TRBV2 and TRBJ2-1; unclear D gene. This CDR3 is built from 14 residues. With 1 base removed from V and 7 bases from J, the gap between germline ends came to 11 bases. From germline, CDR1 is SNHLY and CDR2 FYNNEI. DNA for the CDR3: TGTGCCAGCAGTGAAGACCTGGCAGTGAATGAGCAGTTCTTC. Its translation: CASSEDLAVNEQFF. Supplemented by reference TRBV2 and TRBJ2-1, the full variable domain reads EPEVTQTPSHQVTQMGQEVILRCVPISNHLYFYWYRQILGQKVEFLVSFYNNEISEKSEIFDDQFSVERPDGSNFTLKIRSTKLEDSAMYFCASSEDLAVNEQFFGPGTRLTVL.

The V and J genes are TRBV19 and TRBJ2-7; 7 bases are a match to TRBD2. The V segment lost 5 bases and the J segment 2 bases; nucleotides outside the gene matches: 9. Germline V gives CDR1 LNHDA, CDR2 SQIVND (reference sequence). The CDR3 contains 15 residues. The DNA of the CDR3 is TGTGCCAGTAGTGCCGCCCGCGGGGGAACCTACGAGCAGTACTTC. Residues: CASSAARGGTYEQYF.

The chain combines TRBV5-1 with TRBJ2-5, with D maybe TRBD1 (6 bases). The J call may be wrong; the DNA end is better matched by TRBJ2-7. This CDR3 contains 14 residues. Germline CDR1 is SGHRS and CDR2 is YFSETQ. The CDR3 region is CASSLGGQVYEQYF. The CDR3 nucleotides read TGCGCCAGCAGCTTGGGGGGACAAGTCTACGAGCAGTACTTC.

The chain recombines TRBV5-4 with TRBJ2-1; 8 nucleotides align to TRBD1. J lost 5 bases, V lost 4 bases, and 8 bases had no gene match. The germline CDR1 and CDR2 sequences are SGHNT and YYREEE (reference sequence). The CDR3 runs to 15 residues. The CDR3 loop reads CASSPGGARDNEQFF. CDR3 coding DNA: TGTGCCAGCAGCCCAGGGGGCGCGAGAGACAATGAGCAGTTCTTC.

The CDR3 reads CASSGGSNYGYTF. DNA of the CDR3: TGTGCCAGCAGTGGAGGGTCTAACTATGGCTACACCTTC. This chain links TRBV2 with TRBJ1-2; the D is unclear. The germline V gene has CDR1 SNHLY and CDR2 FYNNEI. The CDR3 extends over 13 amino acids. V gave up 4 bases and J gave up 0 bases, with 6 bases separating them. Full variable domain (remainder filled in from reference TRBV2 and TRBJ1-2): EPEVTQTPSHQVTQMGQEVILRCVPISNHLYFYWYRQILGQKVEFLVSFYNNEISEKSEIFDDQFSVERPDGSNFTLKIRSTKLEDSAMYFCASSGGSNYGYTFGSGTRLTVV.

The gene calls are TRBV13 and TRBJ1-1; tentatively, D is TRBD1 (5 bases). Trimming removed 5 bases from V and 4 bases from J, with 23 bases in between. The CDR3 has 17 residues. Germline assignment: CDR1 PRHDT and CDR2 FYEKMQ (reference sequence). The CDR3: CASSPVGEGPGGTEAFF. CDR3 nucleotides: TGTGCCAGCAGCCCCGTGGGGGAGGGGCCTGGGGGCACTGAAGCTTTCTTT.

The gene calls are TRBV11-1 and TRBJ1-1; 9 nucleotides match TRBD1. This CDR3 is built from 15 residues. V lost 5 bases and J lost 2; bases outside the gene matches: 6. Germline V lookup: CDR1 SGHAT, CDR2 FQDESV (reference sequence). CDR3 in DNA: TGTGCCAGCAGCCCCGCGGGACAGGGAAACACTGAAGCTTTCTTT. Translating it yields CASSPAGQGNTEAFF.

Only one count was recorded for this clone. The chain uses TRBV5-1 and TRBJ1-2, with a tentative D call TRBD1 (6 bases). Trimming left V 4 bases short and J 4 bases short, with 11 bases between. The CDR3 is 13 amino acids. Germline V gene sequence: CDR1 SGHRS, CDR2 YFSETQ. The CDR3 spells CASSPDRTYGYTF. CDR3 in DNA: TGCGCCAGCAGCCCCGACAGGACCTATGGCTACACCTTC.

This chain joins TRBV19 and TRBJ1-1, with 9 nucleotides matching TRBD1. The germline V gene encodes CDR1 LNHDA and CDR2 SQIVND (reference sequence). J lost 8 bases, V lost 3 bases, and 10 bases had no gene match. There are 15 residues in the CDR3. For the CDR3, the DNA is TGTGCCAGTAGTATCGGAACGGGACAGGGTGCCGAAGCTTTCTTT. Its protein is CASSIGTGQGAEAFF.

The chain employs TRBV5-5 and TRBJ2-7; 7 bases match TRBD2. With V trimmed by 4 bases and J by 3 bases, 13 bases remained unmatched. The CDR3 is 16 residues long. Germline CDR1 and CDR2: SGHKS and YYEKEE (reference sequence). The CDR3 sequence is CASSPWASGAYYEQYF. The CDR3 DNA reads as TGTGCCAGCAGCCCCTGGGCCAGCGGGGCCTACTACGAGCAGTACTTC.

The chain is built from TRBV2 and TRBJ2-7; possible D gene TRBD1, 5 bases. V was pared by 9 bases and J by 4 bases, with 13 bases between. The CDR3 extends over 12 amino acids. Germline V gene sequence: CDR1 SNHLY, CDR2 FYNNEI. The CDR3 sequence: CARGQGLYEQYF. DNA for the CDR3: TGTGCCAGAGGACAAGGGTTGTACGAGCAGTACTTC.

The V call is TRBV28, the J call TRBJ2-3; 10 bases line up with TRBD2. After removal of 6 bases from V and 11 bases from J, the junction contained 14 bases not matched to a gene. The CDR3 has 15 amino acids. Germline values: CDR1 MDHEN, CDR2 SYDVKM. The CDR3 is CASRLSGTSARGQYF. The CDR3 DNA reads as TGTGCCAGCAGACTTTCCGGGACTAGCGCTCGGGGGCAGTATTTT. The whole variable domain, remainder taken from reference TRBV28 and TRBJ2-3, is DVKVTQSSRYLVKRTGEKVFLECVQDMDHENMFWYRQDPGLGLRLIYFSYDVKMKEKGDIPEGYSVSREKKERFSLILESASTNQTSMYLCASRLSGTSARGQYFGPGTRLTVL.

The chain joins TRBV2 to TRBJ1-1; 7 bases align to TRBD1. Germline values: CDR1 SNHLY, CDR2 FYNNEI. This CDR3 has 15 amino acids. With 4 bases clipped from V and 1 base from J, the junction kept 6 bases outside the gene matches. This CDR3 is CASSVLQGPNTEAFF. DNA for the CDR3: TGTGCCAGCAGTGTCTTACAGGGGCCGAACACTGAAGCTTTCTTT.

V gene TRBV2 combines with J gene TRBJ1-1, with D maybe TRBD1 (5 bases). V was pared by 11 bases and J by 1 base, with 14 bases between. CDR3 size: 13 residues. CDR1 and CDR2 (germline): SNHLY, FYNNEI. The CDR3 DNA reads TGTGCCGGCCGGGGGGTGCGGAACACTGAAGCTTTCTTT. Amino acids: CAGRGVRNTEAFF.

This clone was detected once. V and J are TRBV19 and TRBJ1-2; D gene ambiguous. CDR1 and CDR2 from the germline V gene are LNHDA and SQIVND (reference sequence). The germline V and J ends were trimmed by 8 bases and 2 bases, with 6 bases remaining between them. The CDR3 spans 11 residues. The CDR3: CASESNYGYTF. Here the CDR3 DNA reads TGTGCCAGTGAGAGCAACTATGGCTACACCTTC.

This rearrangement joins TRBV28 to TRBJ1-1, with a possible D match to TRBD1 (6 bases). V lost 6 bases to trimming and J lost 4 bases, with 15 bases between them. The V gene's germline CDR1 is MDHEN and CDR2 SYDVKM. This CDR3 spans 14 amino acids. CDR3 protein: CASRPGAPGTEAFF. In DNA form, the CDR3 reads TGTGCCAGCAGGCCAGGGGCCCCGGGCACTGAAGCTTTCTTT.

The chain joins TRBV5-1 to TRBJ2-3, with D tentatively TRBD2 (5 bases). The CDR3 loop spans 15 amino acids. The V gene lost 6 bases and the J gene lost 0 bases, with 14 bases spanning the gap. Per germline, CDR1 SGHRS and CDR2 YFSETQ. The CDR3 reads CASKERESSTDTQYF. CDR3 in DNA: TGCGCCAGCAAAGAAAGGGAGTCTAGCACAGATACGCAGTATTTT.

The chain links TRBV27 to TRBJ1-2, with 7 bases aligning to TRBD1. V trimming: 6 bases; J trimming: 0 bases; junction bases outside the gene matches: 7. Per germline, CDR1 MNHEY and CDR2 SMNVEV (reference sequence). This CDR3 has 15 amino acids. The DNA for the CDR3 is TGTGCCAGCAGGAACAGGGGTTCGGCTAACTATGGCTACACCTTC. Its protein is CASRNRGSANYGYTF.

The chain couples TRBV5-1 to TRBJ1-2; D remains unclear. The germline gives CDR1 SGHRS, CDR2 YFSETQ. The CDR3 consists of 13 residues. Deletions cut 0 bases from V and 7 bases from J, with 10 bases between. In DNA form, the CDR3 reads TGCGCCAGCAGCTTGGAACCCGGGAGTGGCTACACCTTC. Translation gives CASSLEPGSGYTF. The full variable domain, with the rest looked up from reference TRBV5-1 and TRBJ1-2, is KAGVTQTPRYLIKTRGQQVTLSCSPISGHRSVSWYQQTPGQGLQFLFEYFSETQRNKGNFPGRFSGRQFSNSRSEMNVSTLELGDSALYLCASSLEPGSGYTFGSGTRLTVV.

This chain connects TRBV9 to TRBJ1-2; TRBD1 matches 7 bases. After removal of 3 bases from V and 5 bases from J, the junction contained 7 bases not matched to a gene. CDR1 is SGDLS and CDR2 is YYNGEE in the germline V gene. The CDR3 contains 14 residues. The chain's CDR3 is CASSAQTGRYGYTF. The CDR3 DNA is TGTGCCAGCAGCGCCCAGACAGGGCGATATGGCTACACCTTC.